The clone carrying this T cell receptor (beta chain) showed up many times. Its antigen is not identified. The sample belongs to a study of T cells in Graves' hyperthyroidism and ophthalmopathy. Broader study findings: Ophthalmopathy and stable hyperthyroidism were told apart by a 13 V-J model.

Germline CDR1 GTSNPN, CDR2 SVGIG (reference sequence). The CDR3 covers 13 residues. Trimming removed 3 bases from V and 7 bases from J; junction bases left unmatched: 7. Amplification of TCR beta CDR3 regions was performed using RNA transcripts as template. An initial round of RT-PCR targeting the TCR CDR3 relied on the HTBI primer set. TCRdb re-called the multiplex PCR reads through MiXCR, storing one row per CDR3 protein. Here the sample spans about 340,000 distinct CDR3 sequences, under 25% being singletons. Sequenced input: blood. This sequence originates from a woman aged 45-59 years with Graves' hyperthyroidism. The chain joins TRBV30 to TRBJ2-7; TRBD1 matches at 9 bases. The CDR3 protein is CAWRGQGIGEQYF. CDR3 DNA: TGTGCCTGGAGGGGACAGGGAATAGGGGAGCAGTACTTC.